The 31 T cell receptor beta chains below all came from one sample that was sequenced in a study of T cells in women clearing cervical HPV infection (dated by TCRdb to between 2017 and 2018). The receptor library was made with the immunoSEQ multiplex PCR assay. Imported from immuneACCESS, the table was reduced by TCRdb to in-frame sequences with V and J called. These copies leave out some clones; in studies compared against another copy, an unresolved V gene accounts for under half, and the cause of the remainder is not known. This sample's table contains about 46,000 clones. Approximately 40% of the sample goes to the ten largest clones. The sample was blood buffy coat. Receptors were obtained from a woman aged 18 to 75 with a cervical HPV16 infection that either progressed to CIN3+ or cleared (not recorded which).

Here the CDR3 reads CASSLDLAGSNEQFF. Incomplete CDR3 DNA: TGCGCCAGCAGCTTGGACTTAGCGGGGTCCAATGAG. The V call is TRBV5-1, the J call TRBJ2-1; 8 nucleotides line up with TRBD2. Read sequence stops 3 residues before the CDR3 end, and the germline J gene provides the missing end. J gave up 6 bases and V 0 bases, and 5 bases lay outside the gene matches. Looked up from germline, CDR1 is SGHRS and CDR2 is YFSETQ. This CDR3 region has 15 residues.

Details on this clone: The CDR3 goes on 3 residues after the read ends, and that part is filled in from the germline J gene. The J gene is TRBJ2-5, the V gene TRBV14; D remains ambiguous. CDR1 and CDR2 (germline): SGHDN, FVKESK. The CDR3 contains 17 residues. Trimming left V 2 bases short and J 1 base short, with 17 bases between. Partial CDR3 DNA: TGTGCCAGCAGCCAACCCTTTCGCGGAGTAAGCCAAGAGACC. Translation: CASSQPFRGVSQET. The entire CDR3 protein reads CASSQPFRGVSQETQYF.

As for this clone: The read is 3 residues too short to cover the CDR3 end, so that end is filled in from the germline J gene. The chain joins TRBV20-1 to TRBJ2-3, with 7 bases identical to TRBD2. The CDR3 length is 13 residues. J lost 1 base, V lost 6 bases, and 4 bases had no gene match. CDR1 and CDR2 (germline): DFQATT, SNEGSKA (reference sequence). CDR3 in amino acids: CSAAGDGTDTQYF. The sequenced CDR3 bases are TGCAGTGCCGCGGGGGACGGCACAGATACG.

CDR3 protein: CASSVASGYEQYF. The part of the CDR3 DNA that was read is TGTGCCAGCAGTGTGGCTAGCGGTTACGAG. This chain uses TRBV6-1 with TRBJ2-7; TRBD2 matches at 7 bases. Read coverage stops 3 residues before the CDR3 terminus; the germline J gene supplies the remainder. Trimming removed 4 bases from V and 4 bases from J; junction bases left unmatched: 4. Germline loops: CDR1 MNHNS, CDR2 SASEGT. The CDR3 has 13 residues.

Comments on this clone: The CDR3 is cut off 3 residues early in the read; its end comes from the germline J gene. This chain connects TRBV5-6 to TRBJ2-2; D gene uncertain. The CDR3 loop spans 15 amino acids. Trimming took off 0 bases at V and 1 base at J, with 7 bases between the two ends. Germline V gene sequence: CDR1 SGHDT, CDR2 YYEEEE. The chain's CDR3 is CASSLGLRNTGELFF. The sequenced part of the CDR3 DNA is TGTGCCAGCAGCTTGGGGCTGAGGAACACCGGGGAG.

Remarks on this clone: With the read ending 3 residues before the CDR3 end, the germline J gene is used to fill in that end. The rearrangement uses TRBV11-3 and TRBJ1-6; maybe TRBD1 (5 bases). This CDR3 has 14 residues. The germline V and J ends were trimmed by 4 bases and 7 bases, with 11 bases remaining between them. Germline V gene sequence: CDR1 SGHNT, CDR2 YENEEA. The sequenced CDR3 bases are TGTGCCAGCAGCTCCAGGGTTGGCAATTCACCC. Amino acids: CASSSRVGNSP. The full-length CDR3 reads as CASSSRVGNSPLHF.

On this clone: The read terminates 3 residues ahead of where the CDR3 ends, so the germline J gene completes it. V is TRBV10-2 and J is TRBJ2-7; 13 positions match TRBD2. The CDR3 contains 14 residues. V shed 7 bases and J 6 bases; nucleotides not matched to a gene: 6. The V gene's germline CDR1 is WSHSY and CDR2 SAAADI. The covered CDR3 bases are TGCGCCAGCAAACTAGCGGGGGGGGCGAGCGAG. Translating gives CASKLAGGASE. The entire CDR3 protein is CASKLAGGASEQYF.

Comments on this clone: The sequenced fragment ends 3 residues before the CDR3 boundary, so the rest is inferred from the germline J gene. V is TRBV19 and J is TRBJ2-3; possible D gene TRBD2, 6 bases. Per germline, CDR1 LNHDA and CDR2 SQIVND (reference sequence). This CDR3 contains 15 residues. CDR3 sequence reads: CASSIVKRAQETQYF. CDR3 DNA (partial): TGTGCCAGTAGTATAGTGAAGCGGGCTCAAGAGACG.

Comment on this clone: The CDR3 goes on 3 residues after the read ends, and that part is filled in from the germline J gene. This chain uses TRBV19 with TRBJ1-2, with D unresolved. This CDR3 has 16 residues. Trimming stripped 9 bases from V and 2 bases from J, with 22 bases between. CDR1 LNHDA and CDR2 SQIVND come from the germline V gene (reference sequence). The CDR3 bases that were read are TGTGCCAGCATACCCCGTCCGTCGGGTTCAAACTATGGC. This translates into CASIPRPSGSNYG. The entire CDR3 is CASIPRPSGSNYGYTF.

On this clone: Read sequence stops 3 residues before the CDR3 end, and the germline J gene provides the missing end. V is TRBV6-2 or TRBV6-3 and J is TRBJ2-1; the D gene is possibly TRBD1 (7 bases). The CDR3 is 15 amino acids. Germline V gene sequence: CDR1 MNHEY, CDR2 SVGEGT. V lost 2 bases, J lost 8 bases, and 16 bases lay in between. The CDR3 DNA, read in part, is TGTGCCAGCAGTTACCGTCAGGGGGGTTTTGATGAG. Encoded protein: CASSYRQGGFDE. The complete CDR3 reads CASSYRQGGFDEQFF.

Remarks on this clone: The read ends 3 residues shy of where the CDR3 ends; the end is completed using the germline J gene. The chain is built from TRBV18 and TRBJ2-3; D is uncertain. The V gene's germline CDR1 is KGHSH and CDR2 LQKENI. The length of the CDR3 is 16 residues. CDR3 amino acids: CASSPPLLASRETQYF. The CDR3 DNA, read in part, is TGTGCCAGCTCACCACCATTACTTGCGTCTCGAGAGACG.

In the case of this clone: The read is 3 residues too short to cover the CDR3 end, so that end is filled in from the germline J gene. V and J are TRBV19 and TRBJ2-3; TRBD2 matches 10 bases. V trimming: 3 bases; J trimming: 0 bases; junction bases outside the gene matches: 0. The CDR3 runs 15 residues. In germline, CDR1 is LNHDA, CDR2 SQIVND (reference sequence). CDR3 DNA, as far as it was read: TGTGCCAGTAGTATGACTAGCGGGAGCACAGATACG. Translating gives CASSMTSGSTDT. The whole CDR3 is CASSMTSGSTDTQYF.

Comments on this clone: The missing CDR3 end, 3 residues past where the read stops, is filled in from the germline J gene. The rearrangement uses TRBV20-1 and TRBJ2-5; the D gene is possibly TRBD1 (6 bases). With 3 bases removed from V and 1 base from J, the gap between germline ends came to 30 bases. The CDR3 runs to 20 residues. CDR1 is DFQATT, CDR2 SNEGSKA, per germline (reference sequence). The CDR3 is CSASVGVNRQGIGFQETQYF. CDR3 DNA (partial): TGCAGTGCTAGTGTGGGCGTTAATAGGCAGGGGATAGGGTTCCAAGAGACC.

As for this clone: The CDR3 end is not reached by the read, which stops 3 residues before it; the germline J gene fills it in. V and J are TRBV29-1 and TRBJ2-3; TRBD2 aligns across 7 bases. The CDR3 runs 13 residues. CDR1 is SQVTM and CDR2 is ANQGSEA in the germline V gene. The CDR3 is CSVEGITSETQYF. The covered CDR3 bases are TGCAGCGTTGAAGGAATAACTAGCGAGACG.

With regard to this clone: The CDR3 end is not reached by the read, which stops 3 residues before it; the germline J gene fills it in. The J gene is TRBJ2-1, the V gene TRBV7-2, with D unclear. Germline CDR1 reads SGHTA; CDR2 reads FQGNSA. CDR3 length: 15 amino acids. The V gene lost 2 bases and the J gene lost 2 bases, with 10 bases spanning the gap. CDR3 amino acids: CASSLQLVPYNEQFF. The sequenced CDR3 bases are TGTGCCAGCAGCTTACAGCTAGTCCCCTACAATGAG.

Concerning this clone itself: The read gets to within 3 residues of the CDR3 end, and the germline J gene fills in the rest. The chain recombines TRBV20-1 with TRBJ1-5; 7 bases map to TRBD1. Germline CDR1 is DFQATT and CDR2 is SNEGSKA (reference sequence). The V gene end was trimmed by 4 bases and the J gene end by 6 bases; junction bases not matched to a gene: 9. This CDR3 is built from 14 residues. The part of the CDR3 DNA that was read is TGCAGTGCTATAACCGGGACAGAAAGTCAGCCC. This codes for CSAITGTESQP. In full, the CDR3 reads CSAITGTESQPQHF.

Remarks on this clone: The sequence runs out 3 residues before the end of the CDR3; the remainder is reconstructed from the germline J gene. This chain uses TRBV2 with TRBJ1-2; 12 bases are shared with TRBD1. The CDR3 has 14 residues. V trimming: 11 bases; J trimming: 6 bases; junction bases outside the gene matches: 10. Germline V CDR1 and CDR2: SNHLY, FYNNEI. CDR3: CAGGQGASSHGYTF. The CDR3 bases that were read are TGTGCCGGGGGACAGGGGGCCAGTTCTCATGGC. The full variable domain, rest sourced from reference TRBV2 and TRBJ1-2, is EPEVTQTPSHQVTQMGQEVILRCVPISNHLYFYWYRQILGQKVEFLVSFYNNEISEKSEIFDDQFSVERPDGSNFTLKIRSTKLEDSAMYFCAGGQGASSHGYTFGSGTRLTVV.

For this clone: The CDR3 end falls 3 residues outside the read, so it is completed with the germline J gene. This rearrangement joins TRBV29-1 to TRBJ2-3; D is unclear. Germline lookup yields CDR1 SQVTM and CDR2 ANQGSEA. This CDR3 contains 16 residues. V lost 6 bases and J lost 4, with 23 bases in between. CDR3 bases read: TGCAGCGTCCTCACCATTAAAACAGACGCACCAGATACG. Protein: CSVLTIKTDAPDT. In full, the CDR3 is CSVLTIKTDAPDTQYF.

Turning to this clone: Sequencing ends 3 residues short of the CDR3 end; the germline J gene provides the rest. This chain connects TRBV29-1 to TRBJ1-1; no clear D. Germline assignment: CDR1 SQVTM and CDR2 ANQGSEA. Trimming took 5 bases from V and 1 from J, leaving 8 bases between them. The CDR3 runs 12 residues. CDR3 DNA (partial): TGCAGCGTTCGTCAGGCGAACACTGAA. Translation gives CSVRQANTE. The whole CDR3 sequence is CSVRQANTEAFF.

Turning to this clone: Sequencing ends 3 residues short of the CDR3 end; the germline J gene provides the rest. The chain combines TRBV7-2 with TRBJ1-1; D is ambiguous. From germline, CDR1 is SGHTA and CDR2 FQGNSA. The V end was cut by 5 bases, the J end by 7 bases, with 17 bases between. CDR3 length: 14 residues. The part of the CDR3 DNA that was read is TGTGCCAGCAGCCAAAGTCGGGTGACGGGTGAA. Translating it yields CASSQSRVTGE. The CDR3 in full is CASSQSRVTGEAFF.

In the case of this clone: The DNA ends 3 residues before the CDR3 does, and the rest of the CDR3 is filled in from the germline J gene. This chain connects TRBV5-6 to TRBJ2-7; TRBD2 matches at 11 bases. This CDR3 is built from 15 residues. CDR1 SGHDT and CDR2 YYEEEE come from the germline V gene. V gave up 3 bases and J gave up 3 bases; unmatched junction bases: 5. The CDR3: CASSSRTSGFYEQYF. The DNA read from the CDR3 is TGTGCCAGCAGCTCGAGGACTAGCGGGTTCTACGAG.

Of note for this clone: The read stops 3 residues short of the end of the CDR3; the missing end is completed from the germline J gene. V and J are TRBV6-2 or TRBV6-3 and TRBJ1-2; the D gene is possibly TRBD1 (6 bases). Germline lookup yields CDR1 MNHEY and CDR2 SVGEGT. This CDR3 region has 14 residues. Trimming cost V 7 bases and J 4 bases, with 16 bases left between them. The CDR3 spells CASKKTGETYGYTF. Incomplete CDR3 DNA: TGTGCCAGCAAGAAGACAGGCGAAACCTATGGC.

Remarks on this clone: The observed sequence ends 3 residues before the CDR3 terminus, with the missing tail filled in from the germline J gene. V and J are TRBV6-1 and TRBJ1-6, with D uncertain. This CDR3 is built from 14 residues. V was pared by 0 bases and J by 10 bases, with 10 bases between. Germline V lookup: CDR1 MNHNS, CDR2 SASEGT. CDR3 sequence reads: CASSEARGTSPLHF. The covered CDR3 bases are TGTGCCAGCAGTGAAGCCCGCGGCACGTCACCC.

As regards this clone: The read terminates 3 residues before the CDR3 end, so the remaining end is supplied by the germline J gene. This chain joins TRBV18 and TRBJ1-6; 8 bases are shared with TRBD1. CDR1 KGHSH and CDR2 LQKENI come from the germline V gene. V lost 6 bases, J lost 3 bases, and 4 bases stayed unmatched. The CDR3 consists of 15 residues. CDR3 bases read: TGTGCCAGCTCGTCTGGGACAGGCTATAATTCACCC. Protein sequence: CASSSGTGYNSP. The CDR3 in its entirety is CASSSGTGYNSPLHF.

Comments on this clone: The read ends 3 residues before the CDR3 terminus; that terminus is restored from the germline J gene. This rearrangement joins TRBV11-2 to TRBJ2-7; perhaps TRBD2 as D (6 bases). In germline, CDR1 is SGHAT, CDR2 FQNNGV. Trimming took 6 bases from V and 4 from J, leaving 16 bases between them. The CDR3 length is 14 residues. CDR3 residues: CASSPVGGPYEQYF. The covered CDR3 bases are TGTGCCAGCAGTCCCGTGGGGGGACCTTACGAG.

A remark on this clone: The read ends 3 residues before the CDR3 terminus; that terminus is restored from the germline J gene. V is TRBV7-3 and J is TRBJ1-2, with a tentative D call TRBD1 (5 bases). CDR3 length: 15 residues. Germline V CDR1 and CDR2: SGHTA, FQGTGA. CDR3 loop: CASSLGGGDQETYTF. The DNA read from the CDR3 is TGTGCCAGCAGCTTAGGCGGGGGTGACCAAGAGACC.

Details on this clone: From the germline J gene comes the end of the CDR3, since the read stops 3 residues before it. The gene calls are TRBV2 and TRBJ1-5, with TRBD1 matching over 8 bases. J lost 4 bases, V lost 6 bases, and 8 bases had no gene match. CDR3 length: 15 residues. Looked up from germline, CDR1 is SNHLY and CDR2 is FYNNEI. The CDR3 loop reads CASRPGQVINQPQHF. The covered CDR3 bases are TGTGCCAGCAGGCCGGGACAGGTAATTAATCAGCCC.

A word on this clone: The read comes to an end 3 residues before the CDR3 does, leaving the germline J gene to fill in the end. The genes are TRBV29-1 and TRBJ2-3; TRBD2 agrees at 11 bases. Germline V gives CDR1 SQVTM, CDR2 ANQGSEA. The trim removed 5 bases at V and 6 bases at J, leaving 4 bases unmatched. This CDR3 has 13 amino acids. The CDR3 protein is CSVLSGGADTQYF. The sequenced part of the CDR3 DNA is TGCAGCGTTCTTAGCGGGGGGGCGGATACG.

Worth noting for this clone: Sequencing ends 3 residues short of the CDR3 end; the germline J gene provides the rest. The chain has TRBV20-1 and TRBJ2-5; 7 nucleotides match TRBD2. The V segment lost 6 bases and the J segment 4 bases; nucleotides outside the gene matches: 11. The CDR3 runs 14 residues. Germline V CDR1 and CDR2: DFQATT, SNEGSKA (reference sequence). CDR3 in amino acids: CSATGGVARETQYF. Partial CDR3 DNA: TGCAGTGCCACTGGGGGGGTCGCCCGAGAGACC.

Remarks on this clone: The read terminates 3 residues ahead of where the CDR3 ends, so the germline J gene completes it. This chain uses TRBV6-1 with TRBJ1-2; D gene unclear. CDR1 and CDR2 (germline): MNHNS, SASEGT. The V and J ends lost 8 bases and 2 bases respectively, with 15 bases between them. This CDR3 spans 14 amino acids. The CDR3: CASCVAGPNYGYTF. Incomplete CDR3 DNA: TGTGCCAGCTGTGTTGCAGGCCCGAACTATGGC.

Note on this clone: The read falls 3 residues short of the CDR3 end, and the missing part is taken from the germline J gene. The genes are TRBV7-3 and TRBJ2-2; the D is unclear. The germline CDR1 and CDR2 sequences are SGHTA and FQGTGA. This CDR3 is 12 amino acids long. The part of the CDR3 DNA that was read is TGTGCCAGCAGCTTCACGGGTTCACCG. Its protein is CASSFTGSP. The whole CDR3 reads CASSFTGSPLFF.